This TCR beta chain was retrieved from a study of identical twins. Germline loops: CDR1 MNHEY, CDR2 SMNVEV (reference sequence). Trimming shortened V by 3 bases and J by 2 bases, and 4 bases separated the two germline ends. This CDR3 is built from 13 residues. The table lists this clonotype with a few counts. A universal primer site was added by template switching, and unique molecular identifiers were carried by the cDNA. TCRdb ran MiXCR on the 5' RACE reads and lists one entry per CDR3 protein. The data show fewer than 250,000 distinct CDR3 sequences, with 7.5% seen just once and around 5% held by the top ten. These data also formed part of another study, on yellow fever vaccine responses in identical twins.

The sequenced sample was CD8+ T cells sorted from blood. The rearrangement links TRBV27 to TRBJ2-2; no clear D gene. This receptor was obtained from a woman under 30 in good health. The chain's CDR3 is CASSFQNTGELFF. CDR3 coding DNA: TGTGCCAGCAGTTTCCAAAACACCGGGGAGCTGTTTTTT.